The present entry profiles one TCR beta chain with its context. No antigen is known for it. This record comes from a study of cytomegalovirus exposure and HLA in healthy donors. The germline CDR1 and CDR2 sequences are MDHEN and SYDVKM. This CDR3 has 18 amino acids. The junction had 17 bases not matched to a gene; V was cut back by 1 base and J by 6 bases. Repertoires were generated with immunoSEQ multiplex PCR, while TCRdb's copy carries only in-frame clones and drops some. In the table there are tens of thousands of clones, around 90% of which are singletons. The study, taken as a whole, reports: Cytomegalovirus status was reportedly diagnosed by the classifier with high specificity and sensitivity.

The source material was PBMCs. V and J are TRBV28 and TRBJ1-2; 7 bases are shared with TRBD1. This receptor was obtained from a man aged 25 to 40 in good health and CMV-seronegative. CDR3 nucleotide sequence: TGTGCCAGCAGTTTATTATTCCGAGTCGGTACAGGGGCGAATGGCTACACCTTC. Translated, it gives CASSLLFRVGTGANGYTF.